The rows below give T cell receptor beta chains drawn from one sample of a study of early T cells in non-severe SARS-CoV-2 infection. TCRdb used MiXCR to reprocess the 5' RACE reads, holding one entry per CDR3 protein. Of about 17,000 distinct CDR3 sequences in the sample, around 6% were seen once. This material consisted of whole blood, taken at baseline. The receptors shown here come from an adult who was a healthcare worker with PCR-confirmed SARS-CoV-2 infection or an uninfected control (not recorded which). CDR3s include the opening cysteine and the closing phenylalanine or tryptophan.

v_gene: TRBV6-5
j_gene: TRBJ2-1
CDR3aa: CASRLRGRNNEQFF

v_gene: TRBV27
j_gene: TRBJ1-2
CDR3aa: CASSSFPGYGYTF

v_gene: TRBV4-3
j_gene: TRBJ2-3
CDR3aa: CASSRGSGTDTQYF

v_gene: TRBV5-5
j_gene: TRBJ1-2
CDR3aa: CASSIHPDRDYGYTF

v_gene: TRBV20-1
j_gene: TRBJ1-2
CDR3aa: CSAAGAYYGYTF

v_gene: TRBV11-2
j_gene: TRBJ1-1
CDR3aa: CASSLERITEAFF

v_gene: TRBV6-5
j_gene: TRBJ2-1
CDR3aa: CASKNSPTYNEQFF

v_gene: TRBV7-9
j_gene: TRBJ2-7
CDR3aa: CASSLQMLAGVSYEQYF

v_gene: TRBV5-4
j_gene: TRBJ2-2
CDR3aa: CATTPATGNTGELFF

v_gene: TRBV19
j_gene: TRBJ2-1
CDR3aa: CASSVGTGYYNEQFF

v_gene: TRBV12-3/TRBV12-4
j_gene: TRBJ1-2
CDR3aa: CASSYSRRGQEGYTF

v_gene: TRBV20-1
j_gene: TRBJ2-2
CDR3aa: CSARDPLSRTGELFF

v_gene: TRBV7-3
j_gene: TRBJ2-3
CDR3aa: CASSPDTDTQYF

v_gene: TRBV19
j_gene: TRBJ2-7
CDR3aa: CASMKGNGYEQYF

v_gene: TRBV4-2
j_gene: TRBJ2-1
CDR3aa: CASSQASGTGGLYNEQFF

v_gene: TRBV4-1
j_gene: TRBJ1-1
CDR3aa: CASSQGGGGQTMNTEAFF

v_gene: TRBV7-9
j_gene: TRBJ2-7
CDR3aa: CASSPPGTHAYEQYF

v_gene: TRBV29-1
j_gene: TRBJ2-7
CDR3aa: CSVGTSGGREQYF

v_gene: TRBV12-3/TRBV12-4
j_gene: TRBJ2-7
CDR3aa: CASSGDRSSYEQYF

v_gene: TRBV6-2/TRBV6-3
j_gene: TRBJ2-7
CDR3aa: CASSYSLAGSSEQYF

v_gene: TRBV7-2
j_gene: TRBJ2-7
CDR3aa: CASSRDIDEQYF

v_gene: TRBV5-1
j_gene: TRBJ1-1
CDR3aa: CASSYTGSAEAFF

v_gene: TRBV6-6
j_gene: TRBJ1-6
CDR3aa: CASSYSGADNSPLHF

v_gene: TRBV7-6
j_gene: TRBJ2-1
CDR3aa: CASSLGGLAESSYNEQFF

v_gene: TRBV7-9
j_gene: TRBJ1-1
CDR3aa: CASSLLGVNTEAFF

v_gene: TRBV28
j_gene: TRBJ2-1
CDR3aa: CASSFVQPQEQFF